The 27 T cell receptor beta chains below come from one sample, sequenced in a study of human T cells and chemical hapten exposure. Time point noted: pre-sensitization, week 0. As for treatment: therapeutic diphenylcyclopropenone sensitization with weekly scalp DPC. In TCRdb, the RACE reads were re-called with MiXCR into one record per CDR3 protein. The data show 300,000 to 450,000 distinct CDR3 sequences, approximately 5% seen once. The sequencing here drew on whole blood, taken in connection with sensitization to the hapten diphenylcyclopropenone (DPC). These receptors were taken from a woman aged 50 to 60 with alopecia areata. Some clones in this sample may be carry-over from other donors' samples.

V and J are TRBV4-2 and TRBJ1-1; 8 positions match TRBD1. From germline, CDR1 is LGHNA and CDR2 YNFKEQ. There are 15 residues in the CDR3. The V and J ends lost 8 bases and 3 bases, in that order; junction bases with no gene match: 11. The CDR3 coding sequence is TGTGCCAGCCGTATCAGACAGGGGCCTGACACTGAAGCTTTCTTT. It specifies CASRIRQGPDTEAFF.

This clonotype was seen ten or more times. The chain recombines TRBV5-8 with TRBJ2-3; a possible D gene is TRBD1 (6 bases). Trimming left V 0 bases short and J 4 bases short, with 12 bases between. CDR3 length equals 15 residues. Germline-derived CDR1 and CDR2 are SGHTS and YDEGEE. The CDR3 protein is CASSLGQAGPDTQYF. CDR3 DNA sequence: TGTGCCAGCAGCTTGGGACAGGCTGGGCCAGATACGCAGTATTTT.

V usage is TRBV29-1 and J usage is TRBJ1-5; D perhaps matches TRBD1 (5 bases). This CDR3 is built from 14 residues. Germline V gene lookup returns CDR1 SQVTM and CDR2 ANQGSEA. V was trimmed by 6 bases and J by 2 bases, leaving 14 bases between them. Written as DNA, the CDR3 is TGCAGCGTCTGGGACGGATGGGGCAATCAGCCCCAGCATTTT. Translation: CSVWDGWGNQPQHF.

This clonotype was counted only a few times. CDR3 residues: CASSITANTEAFF. Written as DNA, the CDR3 is TGTGCCAGCAGCATCACAGCGAACACTGAAGCTTTCTTT. The rearrangement links TRBV7-2 to TRBJ1-1; D ambiguous. The CDR3 spans 13 residues. Germline CDR1 SGHTA, CDR2 FQGNSA. Trimming shortened V by 5 bases and J by 1 base, and 8 bases separated the two germline ends.

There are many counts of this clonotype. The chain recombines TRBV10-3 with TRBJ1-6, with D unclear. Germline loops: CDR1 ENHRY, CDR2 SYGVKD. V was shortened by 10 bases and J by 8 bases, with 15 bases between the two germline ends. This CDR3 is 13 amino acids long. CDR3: CATAEDGDSPLHF. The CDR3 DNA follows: TGTGCCACTGCCGAGGACGGAGATTCACCCCTCCACTTT.

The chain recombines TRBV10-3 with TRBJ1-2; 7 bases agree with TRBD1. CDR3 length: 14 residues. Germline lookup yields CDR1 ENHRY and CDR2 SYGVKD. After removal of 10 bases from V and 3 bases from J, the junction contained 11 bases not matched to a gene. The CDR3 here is CATKARTGDYGYTF. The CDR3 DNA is TGTGCCACCAAGGCGAGAACAGGGGACTATGGCTACACCTTC.

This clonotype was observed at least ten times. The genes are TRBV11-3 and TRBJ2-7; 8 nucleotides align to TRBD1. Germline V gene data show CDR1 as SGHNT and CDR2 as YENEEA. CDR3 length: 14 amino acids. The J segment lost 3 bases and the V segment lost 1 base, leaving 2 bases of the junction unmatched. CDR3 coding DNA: TGTGCCAGCAGCTTAGGAGGACAGGGCTACGAGCAGTACTTC. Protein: CASSLGGQGYEQYF.

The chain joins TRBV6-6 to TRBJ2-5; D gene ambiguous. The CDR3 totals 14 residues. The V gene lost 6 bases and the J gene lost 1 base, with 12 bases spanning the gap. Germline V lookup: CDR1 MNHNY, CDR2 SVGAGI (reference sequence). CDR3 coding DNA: TGTGCCAGCAGGAGAGGTTCGCCCCAAGAGACCCAGTACTTC. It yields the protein CASRRGSPQETQYF.

CDR3 coding DNA: TGTGCCAGCACCCGACAGGGGGCTATTTATTCACCCCTCCACTTT. Its translation is CASTRQGAIYSPLHF. The chain employs TRBV27 and TRBJ1-6; TRBD1 matches 10 bases. Germline assignment: CDR1 MNHEY and CDR2 SMNVEV (reference sequence). This CDR3 region has 15 residues. V was clipped by 7 bases and J by 8 bases; unmatched bases: 8.

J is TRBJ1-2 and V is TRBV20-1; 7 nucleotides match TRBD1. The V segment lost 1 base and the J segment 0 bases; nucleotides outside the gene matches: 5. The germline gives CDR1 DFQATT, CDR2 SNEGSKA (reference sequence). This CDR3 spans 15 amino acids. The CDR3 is CSARGRDRPNYGYTF. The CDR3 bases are TGCAGTGCTAGAGGAAGGGACAGACCTAACTATGGCTACACCTTC.

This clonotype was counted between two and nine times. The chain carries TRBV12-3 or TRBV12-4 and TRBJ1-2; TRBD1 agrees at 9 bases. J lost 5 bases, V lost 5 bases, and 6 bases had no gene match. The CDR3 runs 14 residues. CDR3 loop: CASSPGTGQYGYTF. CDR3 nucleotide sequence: TGTGCCAGCAGTCCCGGGACAGGGCAATATGGCTACACCTTC.

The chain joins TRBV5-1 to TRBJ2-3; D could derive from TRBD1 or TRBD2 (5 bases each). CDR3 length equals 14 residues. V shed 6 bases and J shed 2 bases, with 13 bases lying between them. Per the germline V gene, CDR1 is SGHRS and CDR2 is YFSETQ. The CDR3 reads CASKRDLSTDTQYF. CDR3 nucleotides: TGCGCCAGCAAGAGGGACCTCTCCACAGATACGCAGTATTTT. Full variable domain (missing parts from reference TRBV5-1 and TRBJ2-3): KAGVTQTPRYLIKTRGQQVTLSCSPISGHRSVSWYQQTPGQGLQFLFEYFSETQRNKGNFPGRFSGRQFSNSRSEMNVSTLELGDSALYLCASKRDLSTDTQYFGPGTRLTVL.

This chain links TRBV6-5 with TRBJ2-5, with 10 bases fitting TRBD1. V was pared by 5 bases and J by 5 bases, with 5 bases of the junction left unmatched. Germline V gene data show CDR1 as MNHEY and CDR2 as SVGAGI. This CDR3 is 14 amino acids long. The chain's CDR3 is CASSSPGQGETQYF. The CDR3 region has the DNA TGTGCCAGCAGTAGCCCGGGACAGGGGGAGACCCAGTACTTC.

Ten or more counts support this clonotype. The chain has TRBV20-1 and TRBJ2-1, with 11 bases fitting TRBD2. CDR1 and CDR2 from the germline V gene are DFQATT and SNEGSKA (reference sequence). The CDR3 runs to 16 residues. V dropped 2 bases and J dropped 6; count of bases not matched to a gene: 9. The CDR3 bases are TGCAGTGCTAGAAGTCACGCTAGCGGGAGGCCCAATGAGCAGTTCTTC. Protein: CSARSHASGRPNEQFF.

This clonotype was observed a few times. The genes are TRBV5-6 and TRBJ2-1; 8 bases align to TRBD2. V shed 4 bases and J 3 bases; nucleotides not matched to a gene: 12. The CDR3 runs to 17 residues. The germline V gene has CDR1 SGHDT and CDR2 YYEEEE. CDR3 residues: CASSILPSGGVYNEQFF. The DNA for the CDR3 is TGTGCCAGCAGCATCTTACCCAGCGGGGGAGTCTACAATGAGCAGTTCTTC.

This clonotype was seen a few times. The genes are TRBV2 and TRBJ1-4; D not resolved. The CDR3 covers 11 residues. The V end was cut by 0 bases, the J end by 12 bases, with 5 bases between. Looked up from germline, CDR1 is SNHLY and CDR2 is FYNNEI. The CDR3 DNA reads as TGTGCCAGCAGTGAAGCGTCCGAACTGTTTTTT. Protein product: CASSEASELFF.

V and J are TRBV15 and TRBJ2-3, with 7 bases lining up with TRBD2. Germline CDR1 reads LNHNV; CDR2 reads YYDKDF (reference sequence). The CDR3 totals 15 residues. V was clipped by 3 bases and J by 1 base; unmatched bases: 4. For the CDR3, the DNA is TGTGCCACCAGCAGGCCAAGCGGGGGCACAGATACGCAGTATTTT. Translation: CATSRPSGGTDTQYF. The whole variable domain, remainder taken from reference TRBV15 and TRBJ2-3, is DAMVIQNPRYQVTQFGKPVTLSCSQTLNHNVMYWYQQKSSQAPKLLFHYYDKDFNNEADTPDNFQSRRPNTSFCFLDIRSPGLGDTAMYLCATSRPSGGTDTQYFGPGTRLTVL.

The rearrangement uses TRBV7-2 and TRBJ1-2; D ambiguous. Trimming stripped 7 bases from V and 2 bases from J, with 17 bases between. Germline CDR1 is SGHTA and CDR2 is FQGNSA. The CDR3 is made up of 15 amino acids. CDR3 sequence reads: CASILQTSTNYGYTF. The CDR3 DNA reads TGTGCCAGCATCCTCCAGACATCCACCAACTATGGCTACACCTTC.

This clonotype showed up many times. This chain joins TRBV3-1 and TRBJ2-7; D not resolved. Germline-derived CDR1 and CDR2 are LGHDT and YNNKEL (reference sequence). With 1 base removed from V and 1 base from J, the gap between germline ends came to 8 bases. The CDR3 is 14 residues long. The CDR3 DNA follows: TGTGCCAGCAGCCAAGCGGGCGGTTCCTACGAGCAGTACTTC. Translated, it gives CASSQAGGSYEQYF.

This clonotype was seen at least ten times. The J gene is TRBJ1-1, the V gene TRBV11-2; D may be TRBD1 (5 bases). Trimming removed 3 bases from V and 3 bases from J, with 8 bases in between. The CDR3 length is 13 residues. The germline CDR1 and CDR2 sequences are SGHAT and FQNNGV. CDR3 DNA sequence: TGTGCCAGCAGCTTTACAGGAGACACTGAAGCTTTCTTT. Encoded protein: CASSFTGDTEAFF.

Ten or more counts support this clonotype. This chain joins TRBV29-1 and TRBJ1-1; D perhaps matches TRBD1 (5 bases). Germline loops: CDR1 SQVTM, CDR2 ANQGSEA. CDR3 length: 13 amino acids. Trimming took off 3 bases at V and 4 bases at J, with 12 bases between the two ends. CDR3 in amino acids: CSVEDSGPTEAFF. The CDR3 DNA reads TGCAGCGTTGAGGATTCAGGGCCCACTGAAGCTTTCTTT.

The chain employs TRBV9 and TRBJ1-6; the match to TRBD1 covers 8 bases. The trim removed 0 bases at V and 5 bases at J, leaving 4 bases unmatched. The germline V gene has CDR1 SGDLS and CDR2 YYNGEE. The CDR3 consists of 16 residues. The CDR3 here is CASSVGQGWDNSPLHF. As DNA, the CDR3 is TGTGCCAGCAGCGTAGGACAGGGGTGGGATAATTCACCCCTCCACTTT.

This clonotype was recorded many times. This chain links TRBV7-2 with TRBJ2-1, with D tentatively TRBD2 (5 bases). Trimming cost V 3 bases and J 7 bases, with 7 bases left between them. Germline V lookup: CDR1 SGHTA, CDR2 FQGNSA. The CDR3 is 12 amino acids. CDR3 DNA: TGTGCCAGCAGCTTGGACTTAAATGAGCAGTTCTTC. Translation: CASSLDLNEQFF.

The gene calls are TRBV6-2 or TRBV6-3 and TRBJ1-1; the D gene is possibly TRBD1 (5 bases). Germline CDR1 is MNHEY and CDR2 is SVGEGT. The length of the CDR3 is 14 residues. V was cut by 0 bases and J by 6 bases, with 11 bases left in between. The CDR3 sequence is CASSYSNVGAEAFF. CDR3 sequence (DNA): TGTGCCAGCAGTTACTCGAATGTAGGGGCTGAAGCTTTCTTT.

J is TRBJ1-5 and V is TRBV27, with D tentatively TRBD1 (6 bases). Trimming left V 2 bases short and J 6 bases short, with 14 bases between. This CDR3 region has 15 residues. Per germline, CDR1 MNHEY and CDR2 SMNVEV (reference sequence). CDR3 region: CASSLAPDSFQPQHF. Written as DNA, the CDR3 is TGTGCCAGCAGTTTAGCCCCGGACAGTTTTCAGCCCCAGCATTTT.

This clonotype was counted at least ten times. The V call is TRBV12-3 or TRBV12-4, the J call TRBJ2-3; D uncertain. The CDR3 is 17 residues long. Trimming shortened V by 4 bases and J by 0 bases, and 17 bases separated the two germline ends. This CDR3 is CASSSGQAFSSTDTQYF. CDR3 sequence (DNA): TGTGCCAGCAGTTCTGGGCAGGCCTTTTCTAGCACAGATACGCAGTATTTT.

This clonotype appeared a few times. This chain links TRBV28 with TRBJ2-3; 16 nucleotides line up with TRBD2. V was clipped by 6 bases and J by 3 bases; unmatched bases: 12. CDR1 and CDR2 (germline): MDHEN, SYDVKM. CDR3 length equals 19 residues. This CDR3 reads CASRPEGLAGGPGTDTQYF. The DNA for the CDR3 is TGTGCCAGCAGACCTGAGGGACTAGCGGGAGGGCCGGGGACAGATACGCAGTATTTT.